These 7 T cell receptor beta chains originate from one sample sequenced in a study of HIV-infected patients and healthy controls. Follow-up blood was drawn about 14 weeks, roughly three months, after antiretroviral therapy began. All unsorted peripheral T cells were captured because whole blood was used without fractionation. Alpha and beta constant-region primers primed reverse transcription of around 500 ng RNA. Each of the alpha and beta chains got its own library through chain-specific third strand synthesis with indices. Each CDR3 protein gets one entry after TCRdb re-called the 5' RACE reads with MiXCR. The sample has approximately 9,400 distinct CDR3 sequences, over 7.5% seen once. Sequencing was performed on blood, taken during antiretroviral therapy. The receptor set was obtained from an adult with HIV infection.

In its sample, this clonotype was seen many times. The CDR3 spells CSVATGGLGEQFF. CDR3 bases: TGCAGCGTTGCTACAGGGGGCTTGGGTGAGCAGTTCTTC. The V call is TRBV29-1, the J call TRBJ2-1, with 9 bases lining up with TRBD1. V lost 4 bases and J lost 9; bases outside the gene matches: 7. Germline CDR1 reads SQVTM; CDR2 reads ANQGSEA. This CDR3 contains 13 residues.

This clonotype was recorded many times. The rearrangement uses TRBV3-1 and TRBJ2-7, with TRBD1 matching over 7 bases. This CDR3 spans 15 amino acids. The V segment lost 4 bases and the J segment 6 bases; nucleotides outside the gene matches: 12. Germline V gene sequence: CDR1 LGHDT, CDR2 YNNKEL (reference sequence). CDR3 in amino acids: CASSPRDSMFSEQYF. Here the CDR3 DNA reads TGTGCCAGCAGCCCCCGGGACAGTATGTTCTCCGAGCAGTACTTC.

In this sample, this clonotype turned up a few times. The V call is TRBV20-1, the J call TRBJ2-5; 8 positions agree with TRBD1. Looked up from germline, CDR1 is DFQATT and CDR2 is SNEGSKA (reference sequence). Losses at the gene ends were 3 bases for V and 2 bases for J; bases not matched to a gene: 8. This CDR3 region has 15 residues. For the CDR3, the DNA is TGCAGTGCTAGGGGCGGGACAGGTATACAAGAGACCCAGTACTTC. As protein: CSARGGTGIQETQYF.

Relative to its sample, this clonotype is medium-sized. The chain uses TRBV4-1 and TRBJ1-5; D might be TRBD1 (6 bases). Germline assignment: CDR1 MGHRA and CDR2 YSYEKL. Trimming removed 0 bases at V and 7 bases at J, with 16 bases between. The CDR3 consists of 16 residues. The CDR3 DNA follows: TGCGCCAGCAGCCAAGAAGACAGGATCGGGGGACAGCCCCAGCATTTT. It codes for CASSQEDRIGGQPQHF.

This clonotype was seen at least ten times. The genes are TRBV6-6 and TRBJ1-5, with D maybe TRBD1 (5 bases). The CDR3 is made up of 17 amino acids. Trimming shortened V by 5 bases and J by 4 bases, and 21 bases separated the two germline ends. Looked up from germline, CDR1 is MNHNY and CDR2 is SVGAGI (reference sequence). CDR3 sequence (DNA): TGTGCCAGCAGTACGGGGGAGGGCGCCACGTGGAATCAGCCCCAGCATTTT. It translates to CASSTGEGATWNQPQHF.

This clonotype was recorded many times. The J gene is TRBJ1-5, the V gene TRBV19, with 8 bases fitting TRBD1. This CDR3 spans 14 amino acids. Trimming cost V 6 bases and J 5 bases; bases outside gene matches: 6. Germline V gene data show CDR1 as LNHDA and CDR2 as SQIVND (reference sequence). CDR3 coding DNA: TGTGCCAGTAGGGCCGGACAGGGTCATCAGCCCCAGCATTTT. Its translation is CASRAGQGHQPQHF. The full variable domain, rest sourced from reference TRBV19 and TRBJ1-5, is DGGITQSPKYLFRKEGQNVTLSCEQNLNHDAMYWYRQDPGQGLRLIYYSQIVNDFQKGDIAEGYSVSREKKESFPLTVTSAQKNPTAFYLCASRAGQGHQPQHFGDGTRLSIL.

The chain couples TRBV20-1 to TRBJ1-1; no firm D call. V lost 1 base to trimming and J lost 5 bases, with 14 bases between them. CDR3 length: 14 residues. In germline, CDR1 is DFQATT, CDR2 SNEGSKA (reference sequence). CDR3 in amino acids: CSARAQRPLTEAFF. The DNA of the CDR3 is TGCAGTGCTAGAGCTCAACGTCCCCTAACTGAAGCTTTCTTT.